This entry features one T cell receptor beta chain sequence. Its antigen is unidentified. The germline gives CDR1 SQVTM, CDR2 ANQGSEA. The CDR3 is 15 residues long. Trimming left V 7 bases short and J 4 bases short, with 20 bases between. The data were obtained in a study of response to subunit inactivated influenza vaccine. Study-level points and caveats: Authors suggested each seasonal influenza vaccination recruits few new T cells.

One entry per CDR3 protein results from TCRdb running MiXCR on the RT-PCR reads. The sample gives 800,000 or so distinct CDR3 sequences, 21% of which show up once; roughly 10% is in the top ten. Sequencing used PBMCs from blood, obtained roughly 5 days after vaccination. The chain employs TRBV29-1 and TRBJ2-1, with a tentative D call TRBD1 (6 bases). The receptor was isolated from a man aged 45-60 years who received an inactivated influenza vaccine. The CDR3: CSASFTGSLYNEQFF. CDR3 DNA sequence: TGCAGCGCCAGCTTTACAGGGTCCCTATACAATGAGCAGTTCTTC.